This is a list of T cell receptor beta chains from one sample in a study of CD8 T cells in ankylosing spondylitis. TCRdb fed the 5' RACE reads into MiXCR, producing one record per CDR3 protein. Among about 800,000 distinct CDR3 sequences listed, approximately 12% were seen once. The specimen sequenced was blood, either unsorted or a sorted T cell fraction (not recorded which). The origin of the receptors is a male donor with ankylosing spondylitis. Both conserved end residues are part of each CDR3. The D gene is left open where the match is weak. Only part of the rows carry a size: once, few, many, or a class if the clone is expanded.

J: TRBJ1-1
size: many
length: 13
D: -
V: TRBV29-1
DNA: TGCAGCGTTGCCCCGTTACTAGTAGCTGAAGCTTTCTTT
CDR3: CSVAPLLVAEAFF

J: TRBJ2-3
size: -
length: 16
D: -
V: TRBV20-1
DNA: TGCAGTCTCTACATACCGACAGGCCCTCTCGGAGATACGCAGTATTTT
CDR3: CSLYIPTGPLGDTQYF

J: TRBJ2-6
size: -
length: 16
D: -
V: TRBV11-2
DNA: TGTGCCAGCAGCTTTAGAGGCGGTGCTGGGGCCAACGTCCTGACTTTC
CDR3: CASSFRGGAGANVLTF

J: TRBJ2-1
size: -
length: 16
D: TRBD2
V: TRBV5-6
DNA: TGTGCCAGCAGCTTGTTCGGGGGAGGGCCTTCGGATGAGCAGTTCTTC
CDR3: CASSLFGGGPSDEQFF

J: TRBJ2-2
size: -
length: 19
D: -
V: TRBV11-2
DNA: TGTGCCAGCAGCTTAGGGAGGACAGCCCTAGGAGGGAGCACCGGGGAGCTGTTTTTT
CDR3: CASSLGRTALGGSTGELFF

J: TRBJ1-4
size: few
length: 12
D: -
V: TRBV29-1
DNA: TGCAGCGGTATGACAGCGGGGGAAAAACTGTTTTTT
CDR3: CSGMTAGEKLFF

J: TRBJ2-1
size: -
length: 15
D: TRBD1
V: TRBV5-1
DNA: TGCGCCAGCAGGAGGTGGGGACAGGTTTCGGGTGAGCAGTTCTTC
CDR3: CASRRWGQVSGEQFF

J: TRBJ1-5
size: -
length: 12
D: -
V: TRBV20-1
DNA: TGCAGTGCTAGGTACCTCCTACGAGCCCAGCATTTT
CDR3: CSARYLLRAQHF

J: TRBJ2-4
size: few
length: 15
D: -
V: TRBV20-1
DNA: TGCAGTGCTAGAGATCAGGGGCTAGCCAAAAACATTCAGTACTTC
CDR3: CSARDQGLAKNIQYF

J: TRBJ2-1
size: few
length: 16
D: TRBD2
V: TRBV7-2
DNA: TGTGCCAGCAGCGCCCCCGGGACTACCAGATACAATGAGCAGTTCTTC
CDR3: CASSAPGTTRYNEQFF

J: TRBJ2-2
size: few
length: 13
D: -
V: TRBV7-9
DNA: TGTGCCAGCAGCTTCCAAGTAACCGGGGAGCTGTTTTTT
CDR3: CASSFQVTGELFF

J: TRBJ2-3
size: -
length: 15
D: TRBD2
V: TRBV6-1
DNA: TGTGCCAGCACCCAGACTAGCTTCGGCACAGATACGCAGTATTTT
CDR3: CASTQTSFGTDTQYF

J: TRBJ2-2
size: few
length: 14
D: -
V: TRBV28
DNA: TGTGCCAGCCGACGACAGGATCGCACCGGGGAGCTGTTTTTT
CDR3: CASRRQDRTGELFF

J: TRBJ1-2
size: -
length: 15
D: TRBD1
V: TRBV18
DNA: TGTGCCAGCTCACCACCGACGACAGGGTATTATGGCTACACCTTC
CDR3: CASSPPTTGYYGYTF

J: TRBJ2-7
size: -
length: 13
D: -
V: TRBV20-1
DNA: TGCAGTGCTAGTTTAACGGTAGCCTACGAGCAGTACTTC
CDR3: CSASLTVAYEQYF

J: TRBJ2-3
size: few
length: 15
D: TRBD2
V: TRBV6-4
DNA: TGTGCCAGCAGTCGAGCGGGGGGGCAAGCAGATACGCAGTATTTT
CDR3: CASSRAGGQADTQYF

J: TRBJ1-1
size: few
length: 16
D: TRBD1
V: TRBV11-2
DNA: TGTGCCAGCAGGCGGACAGGGTCAACGGCGGGGACTGAAGCTTTCTTT
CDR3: CASRRTGSTAGTEAFF